This T cell receptor (beta chain) was sequenced during a study of cytomegalovirus exposure and HLA in healthy donors (dated by TCRdb to between 2016 and 2019). Broadly, across the study: A later analysis indicated that the 95 to 150 validation repertoires were generated on the platform also employed for the approximately 670 repertoires of the first cohort. The study aimed to test whether signatures of past pathogen exposure could be identified by cataloging public T cell receptors. In addition to the first cohort of 666 subjects, a separate validation cohort of 130 or so different subjects was used. To predict cytomegalovirus infection status, the study combined high-throughput TCR immunosequencing, statistical association of individual TCRs with disease status, and machine learning.

The germline V gene (reference sequence) yields MNHEY for CDR1 and SMNVEV for CDR2. V is pruned by 4 bases and J by 8 bases, leaving 2 bases of the junction without a gene match. Spanning cysteine to phenylalanine, the CDR3 consists of 12 amino acids. Only the CDR3 region is kept as DNA, spanning 36 bases read in frame from base 1. Study-level results and caveats: The validation cohort had no HLA typing available for a later analysis, so co-occurrence within that cohort was assessed over all 120 or so repertoires. In vitro tests confirmed that a few of the cytomegalovirus-associated TCR beta chains recognize cytomegalovirus antigens. According to the authors, the approach could potentially be generalized to other disease states and immunological phenotypes. A total of about 150 TCR beta chains were listed by the study as associated with cytomegalovirus. Subsequent analysis determined that TCRs grouped into clusters in the first cohort also showed a tendency toward co-occurrence across the roughly 110 validation repertoires, and approximately 94% of cluster scores exceeded 0. The classifier was reported to diagnose cytomegalovirus status with high specificity and sensitivity in both the original cohort and the validation cohort. Most TCR sequences were observed very rarely across donors, whereas some public TCRs were present in many individuals.

As to this clone: Its antigen is not yet known. Base qualities are missing; no much larger clone stands one base away.

The library came from the immunoSEQ multiplex PCR assay. The original pipeline was this. A statistical classification framework was built for diagnosing cytomegalovirus status from the catalog of TCR beta chain sequences. In its TCRdb copy, this immuneACCESS table keeps in-frame sequences only and misses some clones. Where compared with another copy, unresolved V genes explain less than half of these, and the others have no known cause. V and J calls and clone size are those listed in that table; D and trimming were worked out from the DNA. A total of roughly 330,000 clones appear in this sample, roughly 87% of them only once. Roughly 1.2% of the sample is held by the ten biggest clonotypes. The donors were included in the validation cohort of 120 subjects, a group kept apart from the approximately 650-subject first cohort.

This chain is built from TRBV27 and TRBJ2-1, with 7 bases in between that match TRBD2. The sequence derives from a woman aged 25 to 39 in good health and CMV-seropositive. The sequencing input was PBMCs. In nucleotides, the sequence is TGTGCCAGCAGTTGGGGGGGGGATGAGCAGTTCTTC. It encodes CASSWGGDEQFF.